What follows describes a single T cell receptor beta chain. Antigen unknown. One end of the junction is discordant with germline, which a read error may explain. This CDR3 region has 14 residues. Per germline, CDR1 MDHEN and CDR2 SYDVKM. The sample comes from a study of post-analysis software for immune sequencing data. As for the study in general: The patients showed relapsing-remitting, secondary progressive and progressive-relapsing multiple sclerosis courses. Study-wide points: When patients were compared with controls, about five TRBV segments were more frequent, TRBV5-6, TRBV5-1 and TRBV20-1 among them. F measure grouped same-batch samples tightly together.

Unique molecular identifiers had been added to the TCR beta cDNA libraries. A population of roughly 0.85 to 10 million T cells gave rise to about 500,000 cDNA molecules. TCRdb ran MiXCR on the PCR reads and lists one entry per CDR3 protein. There are about 770,000 distinct CDR3 sequences in the sample; around 46% occur only once, and roughly 4.9% lies in the top ten. The rearrangement uses TRBV28 and TRBJ2-1, with 12 nucleotides matching TRBD2. Sequenced input: blood. The source is a girl aged 10 to 17 with multiple sclerosis. CDR3 amino acids: CASSSTSGRSEQFF. CDR3 sequence (DNA): TGTGCTAGCAGTTCGACTAGCGGGAGAAGTGAGCAGTTCTTC.